This TCR beta chain was profiled in a study of sequential checkpoint blockade in melanoma. Stated treatment: randomized to nivolumab then ipilimumab (arm A) or the reverse (arm B). This table comes from immunoSEQ multiplex PCR, and its TCRdb copy is limited to in-frame clones, with some not included. Found here are about 12,000 clones, more than 60% of them singletons; the top ten hold 10%. Germline assignment: CDR1 LNHDA and CDR2 SQIVND (reference sequence). V gave up 1 base and J gave up 2 bases, with 9 bases separating them. This CDR3 spans 15 amino acids. This rearrangement joins TRBV19 to TRBJ2-1; possibly TRBD2 for D (5 bases). The clonotype originates from a human donor with melanoma. The sample was CD8+ T cells sorted from blood (inferred from file names), taken from a patient given nivolumab and ipilimumab in sequence. The CDR3: CASSIGDYTYNEQFF. CDR3 nucleotides: TGTGCCAGTAGTATAGGTGACTATACCTACAATGAGCAGTTCTTC.